A single sample gave rise to the 21 T cell receptor beta chains below, sequenced in a study of blood T cell repertoires in COVID-19. TCRdb's copy holds only in-frame clones and misses some; the assay was immunoSEQ multiplex PCR. The sample records tens of thousands of clones, 75% to 90% being singletons. Sample: peripheral blood. The receptors originated from an older man with acute or convalescent COVID-19.

The chain combines TRBV30 with TRBJ1-2, with a tentative D call TRBD1 (5 bases). The V gene lost 6 bases and the J gene lost 8 bases, with 22 bases spanning the gap. In germline, CDR1 is GTSNPN, CDR2 SVGIG (reference sequence). This CDR3 comprises 14 residues. This chain's CDR3 is CACNGVGGGGGYTF. The DNA for the CDR3 is TGTGCCTGCAACGGTGTGGGGGGAGGAGGAGGCTACACCTTC.

V is TRBV28 and J is TRBJ1-1; 10 bases fit TRBD1. V was pared by 5 bases and J by 5 bases, with 2 bases of the junction left unmatched. CDR1 is MDHEN and CDR2 is SYDVKM in the germline V gene. The CDR3 spans 13 residues. The CDR3 DNA reads as TGTGCCAGCAGTCCGGGACAGGGGACTGAAGCTTTCTTT. Protein product: CASSPGQGTEAFF.

Only one count was recorded for this clone. V and J are TRBV28 and TRBJ1-5, with D hard to call. The CDR3 is 16 residues long. Germline assignment: CDR1 MDHEN and CDR2 SYDVKM. V lost 6 bases, J lost 3 bases, and 18 bases lay in between. The CDR3 here is CASRVLPIGNNQPQHF. The CDR3 DNA sequence: TGTGCCAGCAGAGTATTGCCTATCGGGAACAATCAGCCCCAGCATTTT.

The chain combines TRBV5-1 with TRBJ1-2; no clear D. Looked up from germline, CDR1 is SGHRS and CDR2 is YFSETQ. The ends were cut back, 4 bases at V and 5 bases at J, with 18 bases in the middle. CDR3 length: 15 residues. The CDR3 sequence: CASSPDPDGRYGYTF. The CDR3 DNA reads TGCGCCAGCAGCCCGGACCCCGACGGGAGGTATGGCTACACCTTC.

Here the CDR3 DNA reads TGTGCCAGCAGCGTAGTCAGGGGTAGCAATCAGCCCCAGCATTTT. This gives the protein CASSVVRGSNQPQHF. The chain employs TRBV9 and TRBJ1-5; possibly TRBD1 for D (6 bases). The CDR3 runs 15 residues. Trimming left V 0 bases short and J 0 bases short, with 7 bases between. CDR1 and CDR2 from the germline V gene are SGDLS and YYNGEE.

This clone has just a few counts. The rearrangement uses TRBV18 and TRBJ1-4; unclear D gene. Germline CDR1 and CDR2: KGHSH and LQKENI. V was cut by 0 bases and J by 7 bases, with 9 bases left in between. The CDR3 runs 14 residues. In DNA form, the CDR3 reads TGTGCCAGCTCACCACCATCCCCCGGTGAAAAACTGTTTTTT. This translates into CASSPPSPGEKLFF.

The chain is built from TRBV9 and TRBJ2-3; 9 positions agree with TRBD2. Germline V gives CDR1 SGDLS, CDR2 YYNGEE. The CDR3 loop spans 17 amino acids. V was pared by 1 base and J by 7 bases, with 13 bases of the junction left unmatched. The CDR3 DNA sequence: TGTGCCAGCAGCGTAATTTATGTAGCGGGAGTAGGGTATACGCAGTATTTT. Amino acid sequence: CASSVIYVAGVGYTQYF.

The chain links TRBV5-1 to TRBJ2-7; a possible D gene is TRBD1 (6 bases). Germline V lookup: CDR1 SGHRS, CDR2 YFSETQ. V was shortened by 0 bases and J by 5 bases, with 15 bases between the two germline ends. The CDR3 contains 15 residues. CDR3 sequence (DNA): TGCGCCAGCAGCTTGGGACCACAGGGAATCCACGAGCAGTACTTC. Translating gives CASSLGPQGIHEQYF.

Written as DNA, the CDR3 is TGTGCCAGCAGTGAAGGCGGATCAACTAATGAAAAACTGTTTTTT. Its protein product is CASSEGGSTNEKLFF. This sequence joins TRBV2 and TRBJ1-4; D call uncertain. CDR1 is SNHLY, CDR2 FYNNEI, per germline. Between the trimmed V and J ends, which lost 1 base and 0 bases, there was a span of 6 bases. The CDR3 loop spans 15 amino acids.

The chain carries TRBV10-2 and TRBJ2-7; no firm D call. The CDR3 totals 19 residues. V gave up 4 bases and J gave up 5 bases, with 30 bases separating them. Germline values: CDR1 WSHSY, CDR2 SAAADI. In DNA form, the CDR3 reads TGCGCCAGCAGTGGTTCCCCTTACTACGACTCCTCCGCAGTAGACGAGCAGTACTTC. Its protein product is CASSGSPYYDSSAVDEQYF.

The genes are TRBV5-1 and TRBJ2-1, with 13 bases lining up with TRBD2. CDR1 is SGHRS and CDR2 is YFSETQ in the germline V gene. The junction had 8 bases not matched to a gene; V was cut back by 4 bases and J by 7 bases. The CDR3 totals 16 residues. CDR3 DNA sequence: TGCGCCAGCAGCACCCCGGGACTAGCGGGAAGGAATGAGCAGTTCTTC. This codes for CASSTPGLAGRNEQFF.

J is TRBJ1-4 and V is TRBV7-6; TRBD1 matches at 8 bases. The ends lost 4 bases at V and 6 bases at J; junction bases unmatched: 4. Germline CDR1 and CDR2: SGHVS and FNYEAQ. This CDR3 has 14 amino acids. The CDR3 region is CASSSLQGDEKLFF. The CDR3 coding sequence is TGTGCCAGCAGCTCACTACAGGGGGATGAAAAACTGTTTTTT.

The chain recombines TRBV6-5 with TRBJ2-5; TRBD2 aligns across 10 bases. The CDR3 runs to 16 residues. CDR1 MNHEY and CDR2 SVGAGI come from the germline V gene. V lost 0 bases and J lost 4; bases outside the gene matches: 5. CDR3 protein: CASSYSVGLASETQYF. In DNA form, the CDR3 reads TGTGCCAGCAGTTACTCGGTGGGACTAGCGTCAGAGACCCAGTACTTC.

The chain is built from TRBV30 and TRBJ2-2; 7 positions agree with TRBD2. Germline assignment: CDR1 GTSNPN and CDR2 SVGIG (reference sequence). CDR3 length equals 16 residues. The J segment lost 0 bases and the V segment lost 1 base, leaving 5 bases of the junction unmatched. The chain's CDR3 is CAWSEVGGPNTGELFF. The CDR3 region has the DNA TGTGCCTGGAGTGAAGTGGGAGGGCCGAACACCGGGGAGCTGTTTTTT.

This rearrangement joins TRBV5-1 to TRBJ1-1, with 9 bases matching TRBD1. This CDR3 has 13 amino acids. The V gene's germline CDR1 is SGHRS and CDR2 YFSETQ. The V gene end was trimmed by 0 bases and the J gene end by 10 bases; junction bases not matched to a gene: 4. Written as DNA, the CDR3 is TGCGCCAGCAGCTTGGGGGACAGGGAAAGAGCTTTCTTT. Amino acids: CASSLGDRERAFF.

The chain couples TRBV28 to TRBJ2-3; D is possibly TRBD2 (6 bases). CDR1 is MDHEN, CDR2 SYDVKM, per germline. V was pared by 6 bases and J by 2 bases, with 18 bases between. CDR3 length: 16 residues. The DNA for the CDR3 is TGTGCCAGCAGAGAGGAGGGTCCCCAATCCACAGATACGCAGTATTTT. Residues: CASREEGPQSTDTQYF.

This chain connects TRBV2 to TRBJ2-3; perhaps TRBD2 as D (5 bases). Germline CDR1 reads SNHLY; CDR2 reads FYNNEI. This CDR3 contains 14 residues. Trimming left V 5 bases short and J 2 bases short, with 11 bases between. The CDR3 DNA is TGTGCCAGCAGTCTCCTGACTATCACAGATACGCAGTATTTT. Amino acid sequence: CASSLLTITDTQYF.

This chain links TRBV5-1 with TRBJ1-3, with D hard to call. Germline V CDR1 and CDR2: SGHRS, YFSETQ. Trimming removed 2 bases from V and 0 bases from J, with 3 bases in between. The CDR3 has 13 residues. The CDR3 coding sequence is TGCGCCAGCAGCTTCATCTCTGGAAACACCATATATTTT. Residues: CASSFISGNTIYF.

This clone was detected only a few times. This chain links TRBV18 with TRBJ1-6; D is possibly TRBD1 (6 bases). Trimming cost V 3 bases and J 10 bases, with 13 bases left between them. Germline V gives CDR1 KGHSH, CDR2 LQKENI. The CDR3 loop spans 14 amino acids. This chain's CDR3 is CASSPGQGLSPLHF. CDR3 DNA: TGTGCCAGCTCACCTGGGCAGGGGCTCTCACCCCTCCACTTT.

The rearrangement uses TRBV3-1 (or the pseudogene TRBV3-2) and TRBJ2-7; no definite D call. Germline V gene lookup returns CDR1 LGHDT and CDR2 YNNKEL (reference sequence). Trimming shortened V by 1 base and J by 0 bases, and 10 bases separated the two germline ends. The CDR3 extends over 15 amino acids. CDR3 residues: CASSQVPGLSYEQYF. In DNA, the CDR3 is TGTGCCAGCAGCCAAGTACCAGGCCTCTCCTACGAGCAGTACTTC.

The chain has TRBV30 and TRBJ1-1; D remains unclear. Germline CDR1 is GTSNPN and CDR2 is SVGIG (reference sequence). The length of the CDR3 is 15 residues. The V end lost 0 bases, the J end lost 0 bases, and 11 bases lay between the germline ends. The CDR3 DNA reads TGTGCCTGGAGTGTATCAGGTAACATGAACACTGAAGCTTTCTTT. Translation gives CAWSVSGNMNTEAFF.